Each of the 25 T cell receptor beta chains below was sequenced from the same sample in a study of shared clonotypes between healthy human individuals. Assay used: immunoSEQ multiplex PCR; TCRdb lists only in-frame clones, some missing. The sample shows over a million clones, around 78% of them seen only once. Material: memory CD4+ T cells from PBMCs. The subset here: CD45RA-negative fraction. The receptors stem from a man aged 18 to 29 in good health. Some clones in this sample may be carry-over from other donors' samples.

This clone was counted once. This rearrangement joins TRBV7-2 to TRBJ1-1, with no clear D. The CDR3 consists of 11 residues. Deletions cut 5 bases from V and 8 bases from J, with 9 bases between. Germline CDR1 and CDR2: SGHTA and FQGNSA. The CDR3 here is CASSRSLEAFF. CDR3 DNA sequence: TGTGCCAGCAGCCGCAGCTTAGAAGCTTTCTTT.

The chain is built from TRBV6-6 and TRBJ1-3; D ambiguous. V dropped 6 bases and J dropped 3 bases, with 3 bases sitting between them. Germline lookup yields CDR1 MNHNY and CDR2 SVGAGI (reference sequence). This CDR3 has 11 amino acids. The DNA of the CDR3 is TGTGCCAGCAGAGGTGGAAACACCATATATTTT. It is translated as CASRGGNTIYF.

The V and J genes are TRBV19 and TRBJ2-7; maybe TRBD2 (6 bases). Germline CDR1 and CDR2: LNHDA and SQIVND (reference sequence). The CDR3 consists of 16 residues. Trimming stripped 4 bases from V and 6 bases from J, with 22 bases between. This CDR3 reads CASSTYRWGERGEQYF. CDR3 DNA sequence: TGTGCCAGTAGTACCTACCGGTGGGGGGAGAGGGGCGAGCAGTACTTC.

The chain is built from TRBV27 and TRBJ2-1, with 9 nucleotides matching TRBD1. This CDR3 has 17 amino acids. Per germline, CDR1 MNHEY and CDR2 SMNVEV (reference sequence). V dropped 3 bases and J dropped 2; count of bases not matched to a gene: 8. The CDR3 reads CASSFILGTGTYNEQFF. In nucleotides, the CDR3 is TGTGCCAGCAGTTTCATTCTCGGGACAGGGACCTACAATGAGCAGTTCTTC.

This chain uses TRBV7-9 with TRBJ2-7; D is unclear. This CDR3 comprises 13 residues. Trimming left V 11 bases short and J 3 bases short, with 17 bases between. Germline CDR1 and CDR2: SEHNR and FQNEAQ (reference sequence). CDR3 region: CASQPGTDYEQYF. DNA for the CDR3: TGTGCCTCTCAACCCGGCACAGACTACGAGCAGTACTTC.

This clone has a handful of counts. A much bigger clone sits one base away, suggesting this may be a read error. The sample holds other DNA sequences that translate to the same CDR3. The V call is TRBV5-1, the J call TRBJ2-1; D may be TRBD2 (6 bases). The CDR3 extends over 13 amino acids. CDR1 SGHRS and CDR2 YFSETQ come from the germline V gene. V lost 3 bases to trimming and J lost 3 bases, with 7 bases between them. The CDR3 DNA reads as TGCGCCAGCAGCTGGGGAGGCTACAATGAGCAGTTCTTC. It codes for CASSWGGYNEQFF.

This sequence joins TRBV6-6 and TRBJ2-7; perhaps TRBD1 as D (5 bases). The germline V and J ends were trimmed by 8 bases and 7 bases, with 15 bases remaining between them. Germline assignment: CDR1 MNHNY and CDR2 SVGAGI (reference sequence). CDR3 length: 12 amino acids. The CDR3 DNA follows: TGTGCCAGCGGTACAGGTCTAGGTGAGCAGTACTTC. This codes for CASGTGLGEQYF.

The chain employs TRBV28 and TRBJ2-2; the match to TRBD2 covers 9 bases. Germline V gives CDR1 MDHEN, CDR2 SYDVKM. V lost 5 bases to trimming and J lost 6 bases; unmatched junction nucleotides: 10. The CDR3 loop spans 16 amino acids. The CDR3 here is CASSLMAGLAAGELFF. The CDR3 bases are TGTGCCAGCAGTCTCATGGCGGGACTAGCAGCCGGGGAGCTGTTTTTT. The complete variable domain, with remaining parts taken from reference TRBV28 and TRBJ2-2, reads DVKVTQSSRYLVKRTGEKVFLECVQDMDHENMFWYRQDPGLGLRLIYFSYDVKMKEKGDIPEGYSVSREKKERFSLILESASTNQTSMYLCASSLMAGLAAGELFFGEGSRLTVL.

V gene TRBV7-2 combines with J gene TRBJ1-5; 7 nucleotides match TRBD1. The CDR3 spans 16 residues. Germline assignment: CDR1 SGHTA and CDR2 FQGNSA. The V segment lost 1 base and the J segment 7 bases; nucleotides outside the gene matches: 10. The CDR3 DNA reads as TGTGCCAGCAGCTTAGAGACAGGGATTAGAGGACAGCCCCAGCATTTT. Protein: CASSLETGIRGQPQHF.

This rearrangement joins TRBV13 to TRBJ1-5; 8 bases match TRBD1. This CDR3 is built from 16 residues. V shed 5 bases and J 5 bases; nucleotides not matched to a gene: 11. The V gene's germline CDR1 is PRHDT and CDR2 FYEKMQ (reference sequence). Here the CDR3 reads CASSPKAPGGYQPQHF. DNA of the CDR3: TGTGCCAGCAGCCCCAAGGCTCCAGGGGGCTATCAGCCCCAGCATTTT.

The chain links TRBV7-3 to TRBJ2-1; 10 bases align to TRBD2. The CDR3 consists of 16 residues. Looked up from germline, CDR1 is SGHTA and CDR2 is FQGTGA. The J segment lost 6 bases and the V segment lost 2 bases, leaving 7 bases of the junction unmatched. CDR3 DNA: TGTGCCAGCAGCTTATCTAGCGGGAGCGATAGCAATGAGCAGTTCTTC. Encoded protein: CASSLSSGSDSNEQFF.

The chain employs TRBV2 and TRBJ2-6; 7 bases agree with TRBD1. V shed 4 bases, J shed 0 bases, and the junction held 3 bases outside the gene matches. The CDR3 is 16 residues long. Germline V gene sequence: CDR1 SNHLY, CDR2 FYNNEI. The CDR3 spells CASSVPGGSGANVLTF. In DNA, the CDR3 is TGTGCCAGCAGTGTGCCAGGGGGCTCTGGGGCCAACGTCCTGACTTTC.

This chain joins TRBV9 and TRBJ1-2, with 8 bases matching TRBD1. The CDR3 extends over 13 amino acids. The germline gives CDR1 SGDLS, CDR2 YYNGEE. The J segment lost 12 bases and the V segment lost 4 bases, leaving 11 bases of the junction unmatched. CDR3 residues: CASSSHRTGIHTF. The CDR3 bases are TGTGCCAGCAGCTCTCACCGGACAGGGATTCACACCTTC.

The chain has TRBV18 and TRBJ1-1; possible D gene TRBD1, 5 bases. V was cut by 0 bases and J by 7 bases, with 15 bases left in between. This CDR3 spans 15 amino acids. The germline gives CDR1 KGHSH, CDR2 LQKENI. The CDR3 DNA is TGTGCCAGCTCACCACCGGGGGGGGTAGGCGTTGAAGCTTTCTTT. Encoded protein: CASSPPGGVGVEAFF.

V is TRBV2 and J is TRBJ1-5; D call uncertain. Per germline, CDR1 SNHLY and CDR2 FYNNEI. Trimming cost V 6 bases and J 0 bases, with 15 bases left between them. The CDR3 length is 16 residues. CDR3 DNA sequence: TGTGCCAGCAGCGCCCAGAGAGCTTCTAGCAATCAGCCCCAGCATTTT. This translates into CASSAQRASSNQPQHF.

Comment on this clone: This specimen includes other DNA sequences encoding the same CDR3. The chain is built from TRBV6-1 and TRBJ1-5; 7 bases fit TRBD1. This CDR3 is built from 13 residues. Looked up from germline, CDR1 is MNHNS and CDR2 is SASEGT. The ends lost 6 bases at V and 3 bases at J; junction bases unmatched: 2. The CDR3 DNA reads TGTGCCAGCAGGACAGGGAACAATCAGCCCCAGCATTTT. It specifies CASRTGNNQPQHF.

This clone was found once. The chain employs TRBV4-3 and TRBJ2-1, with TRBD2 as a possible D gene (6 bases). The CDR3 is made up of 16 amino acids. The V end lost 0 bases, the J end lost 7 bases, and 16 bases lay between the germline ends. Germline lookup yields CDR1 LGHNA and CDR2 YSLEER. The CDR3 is CASSQESAGSPNEQFF. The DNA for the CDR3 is TGCGCCAGCAGCCAAGAAAGCGCCGGGAGTCCTAATGAGCAGTTCTTC.

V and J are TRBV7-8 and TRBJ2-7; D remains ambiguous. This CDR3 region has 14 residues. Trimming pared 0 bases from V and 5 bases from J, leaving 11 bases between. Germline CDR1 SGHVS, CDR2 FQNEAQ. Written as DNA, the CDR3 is TGTGCCAGCAGCTTAGCGGAGCTAAGCCACGAGCAGTACTTC. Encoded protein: CASSLAELSHEQYF.

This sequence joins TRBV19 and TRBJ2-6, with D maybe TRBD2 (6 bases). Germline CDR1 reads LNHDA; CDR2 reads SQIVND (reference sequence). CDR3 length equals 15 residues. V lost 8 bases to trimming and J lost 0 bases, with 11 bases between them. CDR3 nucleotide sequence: TGTGCCAGTTGGGACGGGAGCTCTGGGGCCAACGTCCTGACTTTC. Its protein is CASWDGSSGANVLTF.

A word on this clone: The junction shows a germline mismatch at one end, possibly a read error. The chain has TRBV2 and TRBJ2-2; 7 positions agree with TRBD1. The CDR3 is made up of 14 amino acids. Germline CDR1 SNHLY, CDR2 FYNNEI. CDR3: CASSEDRAGGELFF. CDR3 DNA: TGTGCCAGCAGCGAAGACAGGGCCGGCGGGGAGCTGTTTTTT.

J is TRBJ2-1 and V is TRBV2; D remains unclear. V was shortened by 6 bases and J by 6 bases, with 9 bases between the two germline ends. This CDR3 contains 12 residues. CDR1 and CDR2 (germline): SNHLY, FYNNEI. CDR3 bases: TGTGCCAGCAGGGGGTTAGTCAATGAGCAGTTCTTC. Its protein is CASRGLVNEQFF.

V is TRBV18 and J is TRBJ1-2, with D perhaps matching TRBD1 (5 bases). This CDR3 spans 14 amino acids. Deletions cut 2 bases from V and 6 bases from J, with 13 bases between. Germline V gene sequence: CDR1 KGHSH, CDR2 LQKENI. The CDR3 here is CASSPLGREDGYTF. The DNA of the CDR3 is TGTGCCAGCTCACCATTAGGCAGGGAGGATGGCTACACCTTC.

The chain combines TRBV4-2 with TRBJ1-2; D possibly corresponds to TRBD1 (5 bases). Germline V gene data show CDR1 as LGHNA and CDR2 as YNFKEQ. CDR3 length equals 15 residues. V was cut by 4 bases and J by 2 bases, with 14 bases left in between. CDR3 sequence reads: CASSPTGTLNYGYTF. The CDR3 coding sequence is TGTGCCAGCAGCCCAACCGGGACGTTGAACTATGGCTACACCTTC.

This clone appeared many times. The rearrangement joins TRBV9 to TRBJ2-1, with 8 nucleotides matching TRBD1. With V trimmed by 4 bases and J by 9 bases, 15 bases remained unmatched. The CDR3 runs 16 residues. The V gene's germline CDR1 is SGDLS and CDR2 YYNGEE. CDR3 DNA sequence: TGTGCCAGCAGCATACAACCCTCTCAGGGGGCGGGTGAGCAGTTCTTC. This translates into CASSIQPSQGAGEQFF.

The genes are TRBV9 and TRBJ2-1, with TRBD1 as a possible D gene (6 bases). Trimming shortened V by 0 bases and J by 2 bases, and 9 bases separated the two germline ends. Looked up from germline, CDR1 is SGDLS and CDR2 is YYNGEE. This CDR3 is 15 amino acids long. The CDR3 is CASSVGGHTYNEQFF. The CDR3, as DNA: TGTGCCAGCAGCGTAGGGGGACACACCTACAATGAGCAGTTCTTC.